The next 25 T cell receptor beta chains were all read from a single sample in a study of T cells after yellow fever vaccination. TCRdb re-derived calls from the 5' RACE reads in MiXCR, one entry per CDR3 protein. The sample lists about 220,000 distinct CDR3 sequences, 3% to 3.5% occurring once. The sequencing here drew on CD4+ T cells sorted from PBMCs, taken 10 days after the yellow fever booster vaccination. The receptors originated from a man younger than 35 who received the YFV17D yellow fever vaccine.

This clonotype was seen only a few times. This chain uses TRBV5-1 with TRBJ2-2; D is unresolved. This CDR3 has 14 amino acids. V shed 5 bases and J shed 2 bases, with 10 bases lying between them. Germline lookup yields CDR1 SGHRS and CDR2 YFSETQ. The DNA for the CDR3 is TGCGCCAGCAGAGATGGCCTAAACACCGGGGAGCTGTTTTTT. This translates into CASRDGLNTGELFF.

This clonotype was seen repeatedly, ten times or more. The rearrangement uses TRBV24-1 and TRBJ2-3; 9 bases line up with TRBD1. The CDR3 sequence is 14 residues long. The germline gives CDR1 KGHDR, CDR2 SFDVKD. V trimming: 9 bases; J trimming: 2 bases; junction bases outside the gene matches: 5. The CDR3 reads CATRRTGDTDTQYF. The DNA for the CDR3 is TGTGCCACCCGGAGGACAGGGGACACAGATACGCAGTATTTT.

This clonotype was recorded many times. CDR3 sequence (DNA): TGTGCCATCAGTGGTGGACAGGGTCAGGACTACACCTTC. Translating it yields CAISGGQGQDYTF. The V and J genes are TRBV10-3 and TRBJ1-2; 8 nucleotides line up with TRBD1. The CDR3 covers 13 residues. The junction had 8 bases not matched to a gene; V was cut back by 4 bases and J by 10 bases. Germline V CDR1 and CDR2: ENHRY, SYGVKD.

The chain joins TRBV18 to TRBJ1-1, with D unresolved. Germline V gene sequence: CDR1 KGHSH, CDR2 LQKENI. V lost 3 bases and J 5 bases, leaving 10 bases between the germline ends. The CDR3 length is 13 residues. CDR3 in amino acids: CASSPTVLTEAFF. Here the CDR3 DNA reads TGTGCCAGCTCACCGACGGTTTTAACTGAAGCTTTCTTT.

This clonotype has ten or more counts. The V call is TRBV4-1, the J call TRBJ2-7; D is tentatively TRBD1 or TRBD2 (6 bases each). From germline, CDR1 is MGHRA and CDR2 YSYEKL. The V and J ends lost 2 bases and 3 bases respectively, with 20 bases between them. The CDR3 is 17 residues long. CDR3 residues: CASSQLGTPTGLYEQYF. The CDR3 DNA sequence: TGCGCCAGCAGCCAACTAGGGACTCCGACAGGCCTCTACGAGCAGTACTTC.

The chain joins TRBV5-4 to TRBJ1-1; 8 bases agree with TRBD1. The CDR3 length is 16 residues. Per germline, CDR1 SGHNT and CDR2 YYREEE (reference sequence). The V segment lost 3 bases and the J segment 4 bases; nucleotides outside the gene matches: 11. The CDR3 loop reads CASSSVRGQVVTEAFF. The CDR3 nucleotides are TGTGCCAGCAGCTCGGTCAGGGGGCAAGTCGTCACTGAAGCTTTCTTT.

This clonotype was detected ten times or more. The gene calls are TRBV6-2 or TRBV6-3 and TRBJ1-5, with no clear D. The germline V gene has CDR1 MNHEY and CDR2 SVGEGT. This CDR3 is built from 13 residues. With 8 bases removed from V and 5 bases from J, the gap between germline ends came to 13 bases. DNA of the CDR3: TGTGCCAGCGCAAACGTCCTCGATCAGCCCCAGCATTTT. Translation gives CASANVLDQPQHF.

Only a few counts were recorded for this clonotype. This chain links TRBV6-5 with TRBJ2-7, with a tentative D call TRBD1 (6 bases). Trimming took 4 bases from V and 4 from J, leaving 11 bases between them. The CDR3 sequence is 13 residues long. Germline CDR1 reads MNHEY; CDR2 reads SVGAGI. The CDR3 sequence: CASSSYRAYEQYF. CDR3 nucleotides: TGTGCCAGCAGTTCGTACAGGGCGTACGAGCAGTACTTC.

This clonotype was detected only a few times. DNA for the CDR3: TGCGCCAGCAGCTTACAGGGTCCGGATCTCGGCTACACCTTC. Its protein is CASSLQGPDLGYTF. V is TRBV5-1 and J is TRBJ1-2; a possible D gene is TRBD1 (6 bases). In germline, CDR1 is SGHRS, CDR2 YFSETQ. Trimming shortened V by 2 bases and J by 8 bases, and 16 bases separated the two germline ends. The CDR3 runs 14 residues.

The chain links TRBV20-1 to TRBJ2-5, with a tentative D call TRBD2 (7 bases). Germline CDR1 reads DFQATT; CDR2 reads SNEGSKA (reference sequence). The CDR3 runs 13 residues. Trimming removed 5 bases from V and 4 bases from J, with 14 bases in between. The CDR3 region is CSAPGAGAETQYF. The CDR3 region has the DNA TGCAGTGCTCCCGGCGCGGGGGCAGAGACCCAGTACTTC.

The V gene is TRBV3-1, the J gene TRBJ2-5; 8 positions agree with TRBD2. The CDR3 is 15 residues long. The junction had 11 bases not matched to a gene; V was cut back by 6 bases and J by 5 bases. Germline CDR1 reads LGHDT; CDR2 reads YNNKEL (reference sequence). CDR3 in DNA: TGTGCCAGCAGGGTACTAGCGGCTGGGTCGGAGACCCAGTACTTC. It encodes CASRVLAAGSETQYF.

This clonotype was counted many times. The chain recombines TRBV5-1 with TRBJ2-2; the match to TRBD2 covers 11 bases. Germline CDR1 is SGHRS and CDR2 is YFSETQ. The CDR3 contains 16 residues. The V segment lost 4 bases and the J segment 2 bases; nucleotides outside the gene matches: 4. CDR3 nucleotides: TGCGCCAGCAGCCCTAGCGGGGGGCCTAACACCGGGGAGCTGTTTTTT. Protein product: CASSPSGGPNTGELFF. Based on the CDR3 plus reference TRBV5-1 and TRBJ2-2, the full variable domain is KAGVTQTPRYLIKTRGQQVTLSCSPISGHRSVSWYQQTPGQGLQFLFEYFSETQRNKGNFPGRFSGRQFSNSRSEMNVSTLELGDSALYLCASSPSGGPNTGELFFGEGSRLTVL.

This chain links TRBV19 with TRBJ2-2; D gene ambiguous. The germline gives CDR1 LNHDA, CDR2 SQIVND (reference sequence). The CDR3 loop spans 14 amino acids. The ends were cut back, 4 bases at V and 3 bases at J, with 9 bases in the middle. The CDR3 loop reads CASSRLPDTGELFF. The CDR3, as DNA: TGTGCCAGTAGTAGACTCCCAGACACCGGGGAGCTGTTTTTT.

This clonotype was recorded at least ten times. The CDR3 loop reads CASSLGQGKWSGYTF. The CDR3 nucleotides are TGTGCCAGCAGCTTAGGGCAGGGGAAATGGAGTGGCTACACCTTC. The chain couples TRBV5-6 to TRBJ1-2; TRBD1 might be the D (6 bases). The length of the CDR3 is 15 residues. V lost 2 bases, J lost 7 bases, and 18 bases lay in between. In germline, CDR1 is SGHDT, CDR2 YYEEEE.

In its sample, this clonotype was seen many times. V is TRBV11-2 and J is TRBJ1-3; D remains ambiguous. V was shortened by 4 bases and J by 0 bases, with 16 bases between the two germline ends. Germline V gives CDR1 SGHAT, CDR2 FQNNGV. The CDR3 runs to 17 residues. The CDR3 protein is CASSSRWAGSSGNTIYF. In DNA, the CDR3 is TGTGCCAGCAGCTCCCGCTGGGCGGGCAGCTCTGGAAACACCATATATTTT. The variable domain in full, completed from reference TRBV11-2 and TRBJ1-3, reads EAGVAQSPRYKIIEKRQSVAFWCNPISGHATLYWYQQILGQGPKLLIQFQNNGVVDDSQLPKDRFSAERLKGVDSTLKIQPAKLEDSAVYLCASSSRWAGSSGNTIYFGEGSWLTVV.

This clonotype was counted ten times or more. This chain's CDR3 is CASSFRYQETQYF. As DNA, the CDR3 is TGTGCCAGCAGCTTTCGTTACCAAGAGACCCAGTACTTC. The chain links TRBV5-6 to TRBJ2-5; D remains ambiguous. CDR1 SGHDT and CDR2 YYEEEE come from the germline V gene. Trimming stripped 2 bases from V and 0 bases from J, with 5 bases between. The CDR3 consists of 13 residues.

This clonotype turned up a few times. The CDR3 DNA sequence: TGTGCCGGCTCCGGGACAGGGGGTAATCAGCCCCAGCATTTT. Translation gives CAGSGTGGNQPQHF. This sequence joins TRBV19 and TRBJ1-5, with 11 positions matching TRBD1. This CDR3 contains 14 residues. Trimming removed 11 bases from V and 4 bases from J; junction bases left unmatched: 7. Germline V CDR1 and CDR2: LNHDA, SQIVND (reference sequence).

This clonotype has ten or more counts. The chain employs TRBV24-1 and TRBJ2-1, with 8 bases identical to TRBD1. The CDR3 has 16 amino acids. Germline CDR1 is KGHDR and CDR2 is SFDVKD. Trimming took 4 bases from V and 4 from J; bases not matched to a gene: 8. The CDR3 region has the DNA TGTGCCACCAGTGACGCTGGACAGGGCGATTACAATGAGCAGTTCTTC. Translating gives CATSDAGQGDYNEQFF.

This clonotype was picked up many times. The CDR3 spells CASVGGFGNTIYF. The CDR3 region has the DNA TGTGCCAGCGTGGGTGGCTTTGGAAACACCATATATTTT. This chain links TRBV28 with TRBJ1-3, with D unresolved. CDR3 size: 13 residues. CDR1 is MDHEN and CDR2 is SYDVKM in the germline V gene. The V end was cut by 8 bases, the J end by 3 bases, with 11 bases between.

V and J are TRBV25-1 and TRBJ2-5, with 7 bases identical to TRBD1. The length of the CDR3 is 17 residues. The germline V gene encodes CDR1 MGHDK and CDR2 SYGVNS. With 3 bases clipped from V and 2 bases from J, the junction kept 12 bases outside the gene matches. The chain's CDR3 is CASSDPRSAGGQETQYF. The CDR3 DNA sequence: TGTGCCAGCAGTGATCCGCGGTCCGCAGGGGGTCAAGAGACCCAGTACTTC.

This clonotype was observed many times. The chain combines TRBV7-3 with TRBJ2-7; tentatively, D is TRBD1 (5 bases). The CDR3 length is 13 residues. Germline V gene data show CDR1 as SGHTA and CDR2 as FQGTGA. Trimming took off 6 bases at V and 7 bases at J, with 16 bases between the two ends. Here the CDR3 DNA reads TGTGCCAGCAGTAGGACAACCCTCGGGGAGCAGTACTTC. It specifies CASSRTTLGEQYF.

CDR3 amino acids: CAISGGSAARRMNTEAFF. CDR3 nucleotide sequence: TGTGCCATCAGTGGGGGGTCGGCTGCACGAAGAATGAACACTGAAGCTTTCTTT. This chain uses TRBV10-3 with TRBJ1-1; D is possibly TRBD1 (5 bases). The germline V gene has CDR1 ENHRY and CDR2 SYGVKD. CDR3 length equals 18 residues. V shed 4 bases and J shed 0 bases, with 21 bases lying between them.

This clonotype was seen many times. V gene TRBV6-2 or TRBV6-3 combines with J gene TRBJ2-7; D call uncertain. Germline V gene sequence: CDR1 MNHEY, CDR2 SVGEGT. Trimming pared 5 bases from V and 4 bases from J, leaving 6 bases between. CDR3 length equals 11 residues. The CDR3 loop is CASSTWYEQYF. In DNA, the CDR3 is TGTGCCAGCAGTACATGGTACGAGCAGTACTTC.

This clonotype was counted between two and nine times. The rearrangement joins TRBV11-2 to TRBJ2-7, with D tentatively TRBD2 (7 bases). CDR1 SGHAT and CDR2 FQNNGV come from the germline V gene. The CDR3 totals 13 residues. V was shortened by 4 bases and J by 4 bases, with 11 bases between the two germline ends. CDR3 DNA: TGTGCCAGCAGCTGGGGGGGGCGGTACGAGCAGTACTTC. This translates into CASSWGGRYEQYF.

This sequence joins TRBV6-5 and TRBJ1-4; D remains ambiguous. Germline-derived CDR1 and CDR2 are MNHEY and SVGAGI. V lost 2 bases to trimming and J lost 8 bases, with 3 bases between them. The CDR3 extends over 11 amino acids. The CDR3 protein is CASSYMEKLFF. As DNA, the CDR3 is TGTGCCAGCAGTTACATGGAAAAACTGTTTTTT.